Listed here are 26 T cell receptor beta chains from one sample, sequenced in a study of cytomegalovirus exposure and HLA in healthy donors. The PCR ran on 60 Vbeta and 13 Jbeta primers. This table comes from immunoSEQ multiplex PCR, and its TCRdb copy is limited to in-frame clones, with some not included. The sample has 95,000 to 100,000 clones; about 80% are singletons. Sequenced material: PBMCs. These receptors were collected from a man in his forties or fifties in good health and CMV-seronegative.

This clone came up a few times. The chain links TRBV30 to TRBJ1-1; D is perhaps TRBD1 (5 bases). The CDR3 has 13 residues. CDR1 and CDR2 (germline): GTSNPN, SVGIG (reference sequence). V lost 8 bases to trimming and J lost 0 bases, with 13 bases between them. For the CDR3, the DNA is TGTGCCGGCGGCGGGACCCTGAACACTGAAGCTTTCTTT. It yields the protein CAGGGTLNTEAFF.

The CDR3 protein is CSVGTHSYEQYF. CDR3 in DNA: TGCAGCGTTGGGACACACTCCTACGAGCAGTACTTC. V gene TRBV29-1 combines with J gene TRBJ2-7; weak D call: TRBD1 (5 bases). The V and J ends lost 4 bases and 0 bases respectively, with 7 bases between them. The CDR3 runs 12 residues. Per germline, CDR1 SQVTM and CDR2 ANQGSEA.

About this clone: One end of the junction is discordant with germline, which a read error may explain. The chain employs TRBV7-9 and TRBJ1-2, with D perhaps matching TRBD1 (6 bases). Germline CDR1 is SEHNR and CDR2 is FQNEAQ (reference sequence). This CDR3 region has 14 residues. CDR3 in amino acids: CSSSHRVDNYGYTF. CDR3 nucleotides: TGTTCCAGCAGCCACAGGGTTGATAACTATGGCTACACCTTC. Using reference TRBV7-9 and TRBJ1-2 for the parts outside the CDR3, the full variable domain is DTGVSQNPRHKITKRGQNVTFRCDPISEHNRLYWYRQTLGQGPEFLTYFQNEAQLEKSRLLSDRFSAERPKGSFSTLEIQRTEQGDSAMYLCSSSHRVDNYGYTFGSGTRLTVV.

This rearrangement joins TRBV2 to TRBJ2-3; TRBD1 might be the D (6 bases). The CDR3 is 18 residues long. CDR1 and CDR2 (germline): SNHLY, FYNNEI. V gave up 4 bases and J gave up 0 bases, with 20 bases separating them. The CDR3 bases are TGTGCCAGCAGTGGTTCTCCCCGGGACATATCTAGCACAGATACGCAGTATTTT. Translated, it gives CASSGSPRDISSTDTQYF.

The rearrangement uses TRBV6-4 and TRBJ1-2, with D possibly being TRBD1 (6 bases). This CDR3 is built from 14 residues. From germline, CDR1 is MRHNA and CDR2 SNTAGT. Deletions cut 8 bases from V and 2 bases from J, with 15 bases between. The CDR3 sequence is CASGTGTSNYGYTF. CDR3 in DNA: TGTGCCAGCGGAACCGGGACAAGCAACTATGGCTACACCTTC.

CDR3 amino acids: CSVEEGAGSTEAFF. The CDR3 DNA sequence: TGCAGCGTTGAAGAGGGGGCAGGCAGCACTGAAGCTTTCTTT. This sequence joins TRBV29-1 and TRBJ1-1, with D tentatively TRBD1 (6 bases). V lost 0 bases to trimming and J lost 4 bases, with 12 bases between them. CDR1 is SQVTM, CDR2 ANQGSEA, per germline. The CDR3 length is 14 residues.

The gene calls are TRBV5-1 and TRBJ1-1; 12 bases agree with TRBD1. Germline V CDR1 and CDR2: SGHRS, YFSETQ. J lost 3 bases, V lost 4 bases, and 13 bases had no gene match. This CDR3 is 18 amino acids long. The CDR3 is CASSPRDRGRERHTEAFF. CDR3 coding DNA: TGCGCCAGCAGCCCCCGGGACAGGGGGCGAGAGCGGCACACTGAAGCTTTCTTT.

This clone was detected only a few times. The chain joins TRBV5-6 to TRBJ1-1; D unresolved. Between the trimmed V and J ends, which lost 0 bases and 3 bases, there was a span of 12 bases. From germline, CDR1 is SGHDT and CDR2 YYEEEE. This CDR3 has 15 amino acids. CDR3 in DNA: TGTGCCAGCAGCTTGGGCGGCCAACACTACACTGAAGCTTTCTTT. Translated: CASSLGGQHYTEAFF.

The chain is built from TRBV5-1 and TRBJ2-7, with D perhaps matching TRBD1 (6 bases). Germline CDR1 SGHRS, CDR2 YFSETQ. Trimming shortened V by 7 bases and J by 5 bases, and 19 bases separated the two germline ends. The CDR3 is 14 residues long. The CDR3 protein is CASAPGQSGDEQYV. CDR3 DNA sequence: TGCGCCAGCGCTCCGGGACAAAGTGGTGACGAGCAGTACGTC.

V usage is TRBV9 and J usage is TRBJ1-3, with 10 nucleotides matching TRBD1. Looked up from germline, CDR1 is SGDLS and CDR2 is YYNGEE. The CDR3 is 15 amino acids. The V and J ends lost 3 bases and 3 bases, in that order; junction bases with no gene match: 3. The CDR3 DNA is TGTGCCAGCAGCGGGGACAGGGGATTTGGAAACACCATATATTTT. Translation gives CASSGDRGFGNTIYF.

V is TRBV5-5 and J is TRBJ2-7; possible D gene TRBD2, 7 bases. The V and J ends lost 4 bases and 4 bases respectively, with 21 bases between them. The CDR3 extends over 16 amino acids. Germline CDR1 and CDR2: SGHKS and YYEKEE (reference sequence). Here the CDR3 reads CASSPGAGAKGYEQYV. Written as DNA, the CDR3 is TGTGCCAGCAGCCCTGGGGCGGGGGCGAAGGGTTACGAGCAGTACGTC.

The chain joins TRBV5-8 to TRBJ1-1; 8 bases align to TRBD1. Losses at the gene ends were 2 bases for V and 1 base for J; bases not matched to a gene: 4. Germline CDR1 SGHTS, CDR2 YDEGEE. The CDR3 consists of 15 residues. CDR3 nucleotide sequence: TGTGCCAGCAGCTTAACACAGGGGGGGAACACTGAAGCTTTCTTT. This encodes CASSLTQGGNTEAFF.

The rearrangement joins TRBV2 to TRBJ2-3; 10 nucleotides line up with TRBD2. CDR1 and CDR2 from the germline V gene are SNHLY and FYNNEI. The V and J ends lost 6 bases and 1 base, in that order; junction bases with no gene match: 4. This CDR3 has 15 amino acids. Here the CDR3 reads CASSVLAGGTDTQYF. Written as DNA, the CDR3 is TGTGCCAGCAGCGTCCTAGCGGGGGGCACAGATACGCAGTATTTT. Full variable domain (outside the CDR3, taken from reference TRBV2 and TRBJ2-3): EPEVTQTPSHQVTQMGQEVILRCVPISNHLYFYWYRQILGQKVEFLVSFYNNEISEKSEIFDDQFSVERPDGSNFTLKIRSTKLEDSAMYFCASSVLAGGTDTQYFGPGTRLTVL.

The rearrangement uses TRBV5-1 and TRBJ2-3; D is ambiguous. The CDR3 runs to 15 residues. The germline V and J ends were trimmed by 1 base and 6 bases, with 15 bases remaining between them. Per germline, CDR1 SGHRS and CDR2 YFSETQ. The CDR3 DNA sequence: TGCGCCAGCAGCTTGAAGTCCTCATGGGCGGATACGCAGTATTTT. It translates to CASSLKSSWADTQYF.

The V and J genes are TRBV30 and TRBJ1-6, with 9 bases matching TRBD1. Germline values: CDR1 GTSNPN, CDR2 SVGIG (reference sequence). There are 14 residues in the CDR3. Unmatched junction bases numbered 11, after V lost 7 bases and J lost 10 bases. The CDR3 DNA follows: TGTGCCTCCACGGACAGGGGCCGGGGATCACCCCTCCACTTT. It is translated as CASTDRGRGSPLHF. The whole variable domain, remainder taken from reference TRBV30 and TRBJ1-6, is SQTIHQWPATLVQPVGSPLSLECTVEGTSNPNLYWYRQAAGRGLQLLFYSVGIGQISSEVPQNLSASRPQDRQFILSSKKLLLSDSGFYLCASTDRGRGSPLHFGNGTRLTVT.

This rearrangement joins TRBV7-9 to TRBJ1-3; no clear D. V was clipped by 3 bases and J by 1 base, with 7 bases between them. CDR3 length: 14 amino acids. CDR1 SEHNR and CDR2 FQNEAQ come from the germline V gene (reference sequence). CDR3 loop: CASSFAVSGNTIYF. The CDR3 DNA sequence: TGTGCCAGCAGCTTTGCGGTGTCTGGAAACACCATATATTTT. Supplemented by reference TRBV7-9 and TRBJ1-3, the full variable domain reads DTGVSQNPRHKITKRGQNVTFRCDPISEHNRLYWYRQTLGQGPEFLTYFQNEAQLEKSRLLSDRFSAERPKGSFSTLEIQRTEQGDSAMYLCASSFAVSGNTIYFGEGSWLTVV.

J is TRBJ2-3 and V is TRBV5-4; 7 bases are shared with TRBD1. With 10 bases clipped from V and 0 bases from J, the junction kept 17 bases outside the gene matches. Germline V gene data show CDR1 as SGHNT and CDR2 as YYREEE (reference sequence). The length of the CDR3 is 17 residues. CDR3 sequence (DNA): TGTGCCTCTCGCCTGCCAGGGGGTAAGAGTAGCACAGATACGCAGTATTTT. Translation gives CASRLPGGKSSTDTQYF.

This clone came up a few times. The V and J genes are TRBV11-2 and TRBJ1-1; the match to TRBD1 covers 7 bases. Losses at the gene ends were 3 bases for V and 4 bases for J; bases not matched to a gene: 5. The CDR3 spans 14 residues. Germline lookup yields CDR1 SGHAT and CDR2 FQNNGV. This CDR3 reads CASSFNSGGTEAFF. CDR3 DNA: TGTGCCAGCAGCTTCAACTCAGGGGGCACTGAAGCTTTCTTT.

The V call is TRBV7-9, the J call TRBJ2-3; 9 nucleotides align to TRBD1. J was trimmed by 0 bases and V by 5 bases; bases with no gene match: 3. From germline, CDR1 is SEHNR and CDR2 FQNEAQ (reference sequence). The CDR3 extends over 15 amino acids. CDR3 nucleotide sequence: TGTGCCAGCAGCCTAGGGACAGGGAGCACAGATACGCAGTATTTT. It translates to CASSLGTGSTDTQYF.

The rearrangement joins TRBV2 to TRBJ2-7, with TRBD2 matching 9 bases. Trimming removed 7 bases from V and 3 bases from J; junction bases left unmatched: 4. Germline CDR1 reads SNHLY; CDR2 reads FYNNEI. CDR3 size: 13 residues. CDR3 bases: TGTGCCAGCATGGCGGGGGGGCTCTACGAGCAGTACGTC. This translates into CASMAGGLYEQYV.

The chain recombines TRBV28 with TRBJ1-2; TRBD1 matches at 7 bases. Trimming cost V 3 bases and J 3 bases; bases outside gene matches: 4. Germline V gene sequence: CDR1 MDHEN, CDR2 SYDVKM. CDR3 length: 14 amino acids. DNA for the CDR3: TGTGCCAGCAGTTTGCGGACAGGACACTATGGCTACACCTTC. Amino acid sequence: CASSLRTGHYGYTF.

The chain carries TRBV10-3 and TRBJ1-2; D ambiguous. V was cut by 0 bases and J by 10 bases, with 12 bases left in between. Germline V gene data show CDR1 as ENHRY and CDR2 as SYGVKD. This CDR3 is built from 13 residues. The CDR3 sequence is CAISESRTGIYTF. The CDR3 bases are TGTGCCATCAGTGAGTCGCGGACGGGGATCTACACCTTC.

This chain joins TRBV5-1 and TRBJ2-7; D may be TRBD2 (6 bases). V lost 2 bases, J lost 3 bases, and 15 bases lay in between. The germline V gene encodes CDR1 SGHRS and CDR2 YFSETQ. The CDR3 is 15 amino acids. CDR3 DNA: TGCGCCAGCAGCTTATCTCCGGGGGTAGACTACGAGCAGTACTTC. Translation gives CASSLSPGVDYEQYF. The full variable domain, in which reference TRBV5-1 and TRBJ2-7 provide the parts outside the CDR3, is KAGVTQTPRYLIKTRGQQVTLSCSPISGHRSVSWYQQTPGQGLQFLFEYFSETQRNKGNFPGRFSGRQFSNSRSEMNVSTLELGDSALYLCASSLSPGVDYEQYFGPGTRLTVT.

This chain uses TRBV5-5 with TRBJ2-2; D perhaps matches TRBD1 (6 bases). Trimming cost V 4 bases and J 2 bases, with 12 bases left between them. The CDR3 length is 15 residues. Germline loops: CDR1 SGHKS, CDR2 YYEKEE (reference sequence). CDR3 DNA: TGTGCCAGCAGCCCCTGGACAGACAACACCGGGGAGCTGTTTTTT. It codes for CASSPWTDNTGELFF.

The chain is built from TRBV11-3 and TRBJ1-1; TRBD1 is a possible D gene (6 bases). The germline V gene encodes CDR1 SGHNT and CDR2 YENEEA. Trimming cost V 9 bases and J 10 bases, with 21 bases left between them. The CDR3 contains 13 residues. CDR3 region: CASPRPGGRRAFF. The CDR3 DNA reads as TGTGCCAGTCCCCGCCCCGGGGGGCGTAGAGCTTTCTTT.

This chain uses TRBV9 with TRBJ1-4; the D is unclear. V was clipped by 5 bases and J by 6 bases, with 14 bases between them. The CDR3 contains 14 residues. Germline CDR1 is SGDLS and CDR2 is YYNGEE. This CDR3 reads CASSARLRDEKLFF. The CDR3 nucleotides read TGTGCCAGCAGTGCAAGGTTGAGGGATGAAAAACTGTTTTTT.